Listed below are T cell receptor beta chains from one sample, sequenced in a study of blood T cell repertoires in COVID-19. Some clones are missing from TCRdb's copy, which holds only in-frame ones; the method was immunoSEQ multiplex PCR. The data hold about 470,000 clones, with 87% observed a single time. Sequences were obtained from PBMCs or T cells enriched from blood (not recorded which). The origin of the receptors is a woman under 30 who had recovered from COVID-19. CDR3s include the opening cysteine and the closing phenylalanine or tryptophan. The order of the fields is J gene, V gene, D gene, clone size, CDR3 DNA, CDR3 protein. A D gene is named only where the DNA matches it firmly. Clone size is stated in some rows and not others, as once, few, many or a class when expanded.

>TRBJ1-2|TRBV3-1/TRBV3-2|TRBD1|NA
TGTGCCAGCAGCCAAGGACAGGGGGAGGGTGGCTACACCTTC
CASSQGQGEGGYTF
>TRBJ1-1|TRBV30|NA|NA
TGTGCCTGGAGTGCGCAGGGGAACACTGAAGCTTTCTTT
CAWSAQGNTEAFF
>TRBJ1-6|TRBV6-5|NA|NA
TGTGCCAGCAGTATAGGGGATAATTCACCCCTCCACTTT
CASSIGDNSPLHF
>TRBJ1-6|TRBV4-1|NA|NA
TGCGCCAGCAGCCCAGGCGGGCCACCCCTCCACTTT
CASSPGGPPLHF
>TRBJ1-1|TRBV2|NA|once
TGTGCCAGCAGTGCCCCCGTCAGGGGCACTGAAGCTTTCTTT
CASSAPVRGTEAFF
>TRBJ2-3|TRBV24-1|NA|NA
TGTGCCACCAGTGATACCAGGTCCCAGGATACGCAGTATTTT
CATSDTRSQDTQYF
>TRBJ1-6|TRBV14|NA|few
TGTGCCAGCAGCCAAGCGAGGGATTCGGCCCTCCACTTT
CASSQARDSALHF
>TRBJ1-2|TRBV7-9|NA|NA
TGTGCCAGCAGCTTGGGGGGGCCCTCCTCCGATGGCTACACCTTC
CASSLGGPSSDGYTF
>TRBJ2-1|TRBV18|NA|NA
TGTGCCAGCTCACCCCCTCAGGGGTACAATGAGCAGTTCTTC
CASSPPQGYNEQFF
>TRBJ2-3|TRBV9|TRBD2|NA
TGTGCCAGCAGCGCTAGCGGGGGGCGGGGTACAGATACGCAGTATTTT
CASSASGGRGTDTQYF
>TRBJ2-7|TRBV6-5|TRBD1|NA
TGTGCCAGCAAGAGGGGGCGCGATTACGAGCAGTACTTC
CASKRGRDYEQYF
>TRBJ2-7|TRBV5-8|NA|once
TGTGCCAGCAGCTTGTACTACGAGCAGTACTTC
CASSLYYEQYF
>TRBJ1-1|TRBV5-1|TRBD1|NA
TGCGCCAGCAGCTTGGACCACCAGGGGGCAACTGAAGCTTTCTTT
CASSLDHQGATEAFF
>TRBJ2-7|TRBV4-1|NA|few
TGCGCCAGCAGCCACGTGGGACACCGAACCAACGAGCAGTACTTC
CASSHVGHRTNEQYF
>TRBJ1-4|TRBV6-5|NA|NA
TGTGCCAGCAGTTACAGGACAGCCACTAATGAAAAACTGTTTTTT
CASSYRTATNEKLFF
>TRBJ2-7|TRBV5-1|NA|few
TGCGCCAGCAGCCTCGACAGCACCTACGAGCAGTACTTC
CASSLDSTYEQYF
>TRBJ1-2|TRBV5-1|TRBD1|NA
TGCGCCAGCAGCTCTGGGACAGGGGCTGGCTACACCTTC
CASSSGTGAGYTF
>TRBJ1-2|TRBV5-1|TRBD1|NA
TGCGCCAGCAGCTCGACAGGGCAATATGGCTACACCTTC
CASSSTGQYGYTF
>TRBJ2-2|TRBV19|NA|NA
TGTGCCAGTAGACCGACACTTACCGGGGAGCTGTTTTTT
CASRPTLTGELFF
>TRBJ2-2|TRBV14|TRBD2|once
TGTGCCAGCAGCCAAGATGGACTAGCGGGGGGCACCGGGGAGCTGTTTTTT
CASSQDGLAGGTGELFF